These T cell receptor beta chains were read from a single sample in a study of T-cell reconstitution after alpha-beta-depleted transplantation in children. One entry per CDR3 protein, called by TCRdb with MiXCR from the PCR reads. The sample records about 420,000 distinct CDR3 sequences, about a tenth being singletons. This material consisted of PBMCs from the stem cell graft donor, taken from the stem cell graft. The receptors were gathered from a human donor who donated a stem cell graft to a child with acute myeloid leukemia. The CDR3 runs from the conserved cysteine through the conserved F or W. D genes are given only for firm matches. Where a row states a size, it is once, few, many or the class of an expanded clone; other rows omit it.

J: TRBJ2-7
V: TRBV4-3
D: .
size: .
CDR3: CASSQEGRGVYEQYF
DNA: TGCGCCAGCAGCCAAGAAGGGAGGGGGGTCTACGAGCAGTACTTC

J: TRBJ1-6
V: TRBV5-1
D: .
size: few
CDR3: CASSSSGPQGSSPLHF
DNA: TGCGCCAGCAGCTCATCCGGGCCCCAAGGGTCTTCACCCCTCCACTTT

J: TRBJ2-2
V: TRBV7-3
D: .
size: few
CDR3: CASSFGAPTGELFF
DNA: TGTGCCAGCAGCTTCGGGGCCCCCACCGGGGAGCTGTTTTTT

J: TRBJ2-1
V: TRBV12-3/TRBV12-4
D: .
size: .
CDR3: CASSLDAPFSYNEQFF
DNA: TGTGCCAGCAGTCTTGATGCCCCCTTCTCCTACAATGAGCAGTTCTTC

J: TRBJ1-1
V: TRBV6-4
D: .
size: few
CDR3: CASSSGARNTEAFF
DNA: TGTGCCAGCAGTTCCGGGGCTCGGAACACTGAAGCTTTCTTT

J: TRBJ2-6
V: TRBV25-1
D: TRBD1
size: .
CDR3: CASSDRQGGFSGANVLTF
DNA: TGTGCCAGCAGTGATCGACAGGGTGGTTTCTCTGGGGCCAACGTCCTGACTTTC

J: TRBJ2-7
V: TRBV7-6
D: TRBD1
size: few
CDR3: CASSPRTGGAEQYF
DNA: TGTGCCAGCAGCCCGAGGACAGGGGGCGCCGAGCAGTACTTC

J: TRBJ2-1
V: TRBV5-5
D: TRBD1
size: few
CDR3: CASSMDRDEQFF
DNA: TGTGCCAGCAGCATGGACAGGGATGAGCAGTTCTTC

J: TRBJ2-5
V: TRBV6-1
D: .
size: .
CDR3: CASRVGSIGPPYF
DNA: TGTGCCAGCAGGGTCGGGTCCATCGGTCCCCCGTACTTC

J: TRBJ2-6
V: TRBV29-1
D: .
size: few
CDR3: CSVEVWGNGANVLTF
DNA: TGCAGCGTTGAAGTCTGGGGGAACGGGGCCAACGTCCTGACTTTC

J: TRBJ2-4
V: TRBV7-2
D: .
size: .
CDR3: CASSLDGTEPNF
DNA: TGTGCCAGCAGCTTAGACGGGACGGAACCTAACTTC

J: TRBJ2-7
V: TRBV6-5
D: TRBD1
size: .
CDR3: CASSYTGTEVNEQYF
DNA: TGTGCCAGCAGTTACACCGGGACAGAAGTCAACGAGCAGTACTTC

J: TRBJ2-4
V: TRBV11-2
D: .
size: few
CDR3: CASSLIPRTGEAKNIQYF
DNA: TGTGCCAGCAGCTTAATCCCGCGTACCGGGGAGGCCAAAAACATTCAGTACTTC

J: TRBJ1-1
V: TRBV6-1
D: .
size: many
CDR3: CASSEGGGWAFF
DNA: TGTGCCAGCAGTGAAGGTGGAGGTTGGGCTTTCTTT

J: TRBJ1-2
V: TRBV12-3/TRBV12-4
D: .
size: many
CDR3: CASSFAGHPNYGYTF
DNA: TGTGCCAGCAGTTTTGCGGGACATCCAAACTATGGCTACACCTTC

J: TRBJ2-7
V: TRBV7-2
D: .
size: few
CDR3: CASSLRGGLPSYEQYF
DNA: TGTGCCAGCAGCTTACGTGGAGGCCTACCCTCCTACGAGCAGTACTTC

J: TRBJ2-7
V: TRBV25-1
D: .
size: .
CDR3: CASSEPGTHYEQYF
DNA: TGTGCCAGCAGTGAACCCGGGACTCACTACGAGCAGTACTTC

J: TRBJ2-3
V: TRBV12-5
D: .
size: .
CDR3: CASGLVPKRGVTDTQYF
DNA: TGTGCTAGTGGTTTGGTACCTAAAAGGGGGGTCACAGATACGCAGTATTTT

J: TRBJ2-6
V: TRBV12-3/TRBV12-4
D: .
size: .
CDR3: CASSFPGPSGANVLTF
DNA: TGTGCCAGCAGTTTCCCTGGGCCCTCTGGGGCCAACGTCCTGACTTTC